One TCR beta chain is described in this entry. Clones were sequenced by immunoSEQ multiplex PCR, and TCRdb holds only the in-frame ones, with some missing. The table has about 590,000 clones, over 95% seen once. Naive CD8 cells lacked CD45RO and underwent positive selection for CCR7, leaving out terminally differentiated effector memory CD45RA+ cells. The V gene lost 4 bases and the J gene lost 4 bases, with 17 bases spanning the gap. The CDR3 spans 15 residues. Germline CDR1 reads SNHLY; CDR2 reads FYNNEI. The source of the sample is a study of shared clonotypes between healthy human individuals. Specimen: naive CD8+ T cells sorted from blood. V and J are TRBV2 and TRBJ2-7, with D possibly TRBD2 on 6 matching bases. This sequence originates from a woman younger than 45 in good health. CDR3 nucleotides: TGTGCCAGCAGTGCCCGGCGGCGGGGCCTTTACGAGCAGTACTTC. Translated: CASSARRRGLYEQYF.